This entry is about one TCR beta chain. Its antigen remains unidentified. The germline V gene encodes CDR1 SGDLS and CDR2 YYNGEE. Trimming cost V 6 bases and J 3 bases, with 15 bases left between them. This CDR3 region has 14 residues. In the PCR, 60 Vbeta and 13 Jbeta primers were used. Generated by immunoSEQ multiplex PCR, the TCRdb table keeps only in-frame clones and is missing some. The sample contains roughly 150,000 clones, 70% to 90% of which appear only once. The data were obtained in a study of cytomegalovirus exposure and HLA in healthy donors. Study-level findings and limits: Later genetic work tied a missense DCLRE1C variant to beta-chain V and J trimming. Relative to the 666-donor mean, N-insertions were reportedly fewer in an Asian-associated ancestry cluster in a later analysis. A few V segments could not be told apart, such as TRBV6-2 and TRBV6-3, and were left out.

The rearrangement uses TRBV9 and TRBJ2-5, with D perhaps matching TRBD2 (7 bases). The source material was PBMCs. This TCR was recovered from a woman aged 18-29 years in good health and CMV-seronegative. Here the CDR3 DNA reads TGTGCCAGCACCCGGAGAGGGGGGGAAGAGACCCAGTACTTC. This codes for CASTRRGGEETQYF.